The rows below give T cell receptor beta chains drawn from one sample of a study of T cells in Graves' hyperthyroidism and ophthalmopathy. TCRdb re-called the multiplex PCR reads through MiXCR, storing one row per CDR3 protein. Of around 340,000 distinct CDR3 sequences listed, approximately 15% were seen once; the top ten hold 20% to 25%. Sequenced: blood. These receptors were collected from a woman in her 30s with Graves' hyperthyroidism. CDR3s include the opening cysteine and the closing phenylalanine or tryptophan. A D gene is named only where the DNA matches it firmly.

CDR3aa	d_gene	v_gene	j_gene
CASSIDRGRAGEAFF	.	TRBV19	TRBJ1-1
CASSLVTLTGELFF	.	TRBV7-8	TRBJ2-2
CAWDAGISYEQYF	.	TRBV30	TRBJ2-7
CASTLTDGTEQYF	.	TRBV10-2	TRBJ2-7
CSASDLASPLHF	.	TRBV20-1	TRBJ1-6
CASRRDRGLRVGYTF	TRBD1	TRBV28	TRBJ1-2
CASSPQPNEKLFF	.	TRBV28	TRBJ1-4
CASSLAGAAYNEQFF	TRBD2	TRBV6-2/TRBV6-3	TRBJ2-1
CASSFHFMDTGELFF	.	TRBV28	TRBJ2-2
CASSPQGKGNTIYF	TRBD1	TRBV11-2	TRBJ1-3
CASRPPGQVSTGELFF	TRBD1	TRBV7-6	TRBJ2-2
CAIRPQGVNYTQYF	.	TRBV10-3	TRBJ2-3